The rows below give T cell receptor beta chains drawn from one sample of a study of metastatic and nonmetastatic thyroid tumors. TCRdb re-called the PCR reads through MiXCR. The sample lists approximately 34,000 clones, over 15% occurring once. Sequencing was carried out using blood. These receptors were collected from a female donor with papillary thyroid cancer or a benign thyroid nodule (not recorded which). Some clones in this sample may be carry-over from other donors' samples. Both conserved end residues are part of each CDR3. A D gene is named only where the DNA matches it firmly. Clone size is given for some rows only: seen once, a few or many times, or a class if the clone is expanded.

V gene	D gene	clone size	J gene	CDR3 DNA	CDR3 protein
TRBV6-1	.	medium-sized	TRBJ1-6	TGTGCCAGCAGTGGTGCCTCGGGGAAGGGATCCTCACCCCTCCACTTT	CASSGASGKGSSPLHF
TRBV24-1	TRBD2	.	TRBJ2-5	TGTGCCACCGGGAGCACTAGCGGGAGGGCCCGTGGGCAAGAGACCCAGTACTTC	CATGSTSGRARGQETQYF
TRBV20-1	TRBD1	.	TRBJ1-1	TGCAGTGCTGGCACAAGGACAGGGGGCTTGACTGAAGCTTTCTTT	CSAGTRTGGLTEAFF
TRBV11-3	.	many	TRBJ2-3	TGTGCCAGCAGCCCCGACGGACTTGATACGCAGTATTTT	CASSPDGLDTQYF
TRBV20-1	.	.	TRBJ2-3	TGCAGTGCTATAACGTCCACAGATACGCAGTATTTT	CSAITSTDTQYF
TRBV4-1	TRBD2	many	TRBJ2-1	TGCGCCAGCAGCCAAGATCGATGGCGGCGGGGGAGAAATGAGCAGTTCTTC	CASSQDRWRRGRNEQFF
TRBV10-3	.	many	TRBJ1-4	TGTGCCATCAGTGAGAGGGCAGGGTTCGATAATGAAAAACTGTTTTTT	CAISERAGFDNEKLFF
TRBV28	.	.	TRBJ2-7	TGTGCCAGCCGACCTGGACAAATGAACGAGCATTACTTC	CASRPGQMNEHYF
TRBV10-2	.	many	TRBJ1-1	TGCGCCAGCAGATCCGGGGCTGGGGGCACTGAAGCTTTCTTT	CASRSGAGGTEAFF
TRBV28	.	many	TRBJ1-5	TGTGCCAGCGTCTCCTCCAGCAATCAGCCCCAGCATTTT	CASVSSSNQPQHF
TRBV28	.	many	TRBJ1-1	TGTGCCAGCAGTTTACCTCTCTCAGGGTATAACACTGAAGCTTTCTTT	CASSLPLSGYNTEAFF
TRBV12-3/TRBV12-4	TRBD1	few	TRBJ1-5	TGTGCCAGCAGTTCCGTGGGACAGGCTAGCAATCAGCCCCAGCATTTT	CASSSVGQASNQPQHF
TRBV9	.	many	TRBJ1-1	TGTGCCAGCAGCCCCTCCCTCTCGAACACTGAAGCTTTCTTT	CASSPSLSNTEAFF
TRBV11-2	.	many	TRBJ2-3	TGTGCCAGCAGCTCTCGATGGGCTAGCTTGGGCACAGATACGCAGTATTTT	CASSSRWASLGTDTQYF
TRBV3-1	.	.	TRBJ2-5	TGTGCCAGCAGCATTCCGGGGACTCATCACAAGGAGACCCAGTACTTC	CASSIPGTHHKETQYF
TRBV11-2	TRBD2	once	TRBJ2-2	TGTGCCAGCAGCTTGAGGGGGGGACTAGCGGGTGCGAACACCGGGGAGCTGTTTTTT	CASSLRGGLAGANTGELFF
TRBV5-1	.	many	TRBJ2-6	TGCGCCAGCAGCTTGGAAGTCAGGCTGGGTATGGGGGCCAACGTCCTGACTTTC	CASSLEVRLGMGANVLTF
TRBV7-9	TRBD2	.	TRBJ2-1	TGTGCCAGCAGGAGGGATAGCGGGGGGAATGAGCAGCTCTTC	CASRRDSGGNEQLF
TRBV11-3	.	many	TRBJ2-1	TGTGCCAGCAGCTTAACGGATGAGCAGTTCTTC	CASSLTDEQFF
TRBV5-4	.	many	TRBJ1-5	TGTGCCAGCAGCTTTAGGGTCCATCAGCCCCAGCATTTT	CASSFRVHQPQHF
TRBV5-4	.	.	TRBJ2-6	TGTGCCAGCAGCTCCACCGGACGCCTCAGCTCTGGGGCCAACGTCCTGACTTTC	CASSSTGRLSSGANVLTF
TRBV12-3/TRBV12-4	.	.	TRBJ2-1	TGTGCCAGCAGTTTCGGCCGGACTTGGTTTTACAATGAGCAGTTCTTC	CASSFGRTWFYNEQFF
TRBV28	TRBD2	many	TRBJ2-3	TGTGCCAGCAGTTTCCGGGAGGGGGGCACAGATACGCAGTATTTT	CASSFREGGTDTQYF
TRBV7-9	.	.	TRBJ2-7	TGTGCCAGCAGCTTAACGGGCCTTTACGAGCAGTACTTC	CASSLTGLYEQYF
TRBV28	TRBD1	many	TRBJ1-2	TGTGCCAGCAGTTTATCCGGGACAGGGGATGGCTACACCTTC	CASSLSGTGDGYTF
TRBV7-7	.	many	TRBJ2-7	TGTGCTAGCAGCTTAGGGGCGGGTTACGAGCAGTACTTC	CASSLGAGYEQYF
TRBV4-1	.	.	TRBJ1-3	TGCGCCAGCAGCCAGGATGAAAACACCATATATTTT	CASSQDENTIYF
TRBV2	.	.	TRBJ2-7	TGTGCCAGCAGGGGGGGTCCCGGGACAACGACCTGCGAGCAGTACTTC	CASRGGPGTTTCEQYF
TRBV7-8	.	.	TRBJ2-1	TGTGCCAGCAGCTTAGGCGGGTTGTACTACAATGAGCAGTTATTC	CASSLGGLYYNEQLF
TRBV20-1	TRBD1	many	TRBJ1-1	TGCAGTGTCCCGGGACAGGGGGCTACTGAAGCTTTCTTT	CSVPGQGATEAFF
TRBV7-8	.	many	TRBJ2-7	TGTGCCAGCAGCCTCGAATGGGGCCCTGTTCACTCCTACGAGCAGTACTTC	CASSLEWGPVHSYEQYF
TRBV7-2	.	.	TRBJ2-7	TGTGCAAGCAGCTTAACGACAGGTGACGAGCAGTACTTC	CASSLTTGDEQYF